This T cell receptor beta chain was obtained from a study of long-term antiretroviral therapy in people with HIV. This was the immunoSEQ v3.0 assay at survey level. The protocol was immunoSEQ multiplex PCR, while the TCRdb copy is restricted to in-frame clones and leaves out a portion. The sample includes roughly 33,000 clones, roughly 80% of them seen just once. The CDR3 runs to 17 residues. Germline V gene data show CDR1 as SQVTM and CDR2 as ANQGSEA. Unmatched junction bases numbered 9, after V lost 2 bases and J lost 7 bases. Comment on this clone: Its specificity is unknown.

Overall study results and limits: Upon ART, diversity increased but remained lower than transplant donor controls.

Participants with HIV, all of them, were treated in the United States. The source of this sequence is a woman between 45 and 65 years old with HIV. V gene TRBV29-1 combines with J gene TRBJ2-1; the match to TRBD2 covers 15 bases. The sequences come from unsorted PBMCs, collected 2 years after starting antiretroviral therapy. CDR3 DNA: TGCAGCGTTGAACCCGGGACTAGCGGGGGGCCAGGGAATGAGCAGTTCTTC. Its protein product is CSVEPGTSGGPGNEQFF.